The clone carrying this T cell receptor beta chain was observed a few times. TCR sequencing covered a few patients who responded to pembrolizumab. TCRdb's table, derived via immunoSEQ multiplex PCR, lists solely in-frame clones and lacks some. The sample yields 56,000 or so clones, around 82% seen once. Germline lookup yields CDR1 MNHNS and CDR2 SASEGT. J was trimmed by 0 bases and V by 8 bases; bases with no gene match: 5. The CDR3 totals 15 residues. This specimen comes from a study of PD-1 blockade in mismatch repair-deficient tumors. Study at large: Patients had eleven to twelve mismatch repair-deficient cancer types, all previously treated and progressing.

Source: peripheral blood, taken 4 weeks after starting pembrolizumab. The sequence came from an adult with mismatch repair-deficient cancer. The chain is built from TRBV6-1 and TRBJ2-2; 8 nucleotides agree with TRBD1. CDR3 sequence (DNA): TGTGCCAGCCCGGGACAGGAATCGAACACCGGGGAGCTGTTTTTT. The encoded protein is CASPGQESNTGELFF.